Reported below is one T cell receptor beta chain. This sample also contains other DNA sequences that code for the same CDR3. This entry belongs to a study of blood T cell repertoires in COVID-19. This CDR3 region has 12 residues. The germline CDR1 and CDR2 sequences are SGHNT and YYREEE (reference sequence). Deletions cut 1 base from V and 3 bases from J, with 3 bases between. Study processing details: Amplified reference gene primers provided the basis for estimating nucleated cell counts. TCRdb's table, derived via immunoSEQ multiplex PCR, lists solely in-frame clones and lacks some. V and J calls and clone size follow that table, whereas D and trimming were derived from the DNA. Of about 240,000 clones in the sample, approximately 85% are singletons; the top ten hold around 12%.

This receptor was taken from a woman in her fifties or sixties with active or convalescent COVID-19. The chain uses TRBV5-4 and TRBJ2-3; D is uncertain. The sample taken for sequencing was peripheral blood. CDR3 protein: CASSLSTDTQYF. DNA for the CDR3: TGTGCCAGCAGCTTGTCAACAGATACGCAGTATTTT.